Each of the 21 T cell receptor beta chains below was sequenced from the same sample in a study of blood T cell repertoires in COVID-19. Sequencing was performed with immunoSEQ multiplex PCR; in TCRdb, only in-frame clones are kept and a portion is missing. The sample includes about 100,000 clones, roughly four fifths seen only once; the top ten take 20% to 25%. Sequences were obtained from peripheral blood. These receptors originate from an older man with active or convalescent COVID-19.

This clone appeared a few times. V usage is TRBV7-6 and J usage is TRBJ1-3; 7 bases line up with TRBD1. V was pared by 5 bases and J by 2 bases, with 12 bases of the junction left unmatched. Germline V lookup: CDR1 SGHVS, CDR2 FNYEAQ. The CDR3 extends over 17 amino acids. For the CDR3, the DNA is TGTGCCAGCAGCCCAGAGCCCACAGGGGTCCCTGGAAACACCATATATTTT. This gives the protein CASSPEPTGVPGNTIYF.

This clone was observed once. The rearrangement joins TRBV6-5 to TRBJ1-1; tentative D call: TRBD1 (6 bases). Germline V gene sequence: CDR1 MNHEY, CDR2 SVGAGI. The CDR3 covers 15 residues. V lost 4 bases and J 2 bases, leaving 14 bases between the germline ends. CDR3 loop: CASSSRPGANTEAFF. Written as DNA, the CDR3 is TGTGCCAGCAGTTCCCGGCCAGGGGCAAACACTGAAGCTTTCTTT.

The CDR3 loop is CSGWLEETQYF. DNA for the CDR3: TGCAGTGGTTGGCTGGAAGAGACCCAGTACTTC. The rearrangement links TRBV20-1 to TRBJ2-5; no firm D call. The CDR3 is 11 amino acids. Trimming took 7 bases from V and 3 from J, leaving 9 bases between them. Germline V gene sequence: CDR1 DFQATT, CDR2 SNEGSKA (reference sequence).

The chain recombines TRBV28 with TRBJ1-6; 10 nucleotides agree with TRBD1. V shed 4 bases and J 3 bases; nucleotides not matched to a gene: 9. Looked up from germline, CDR1 is MDHEN and CDR2 is SYDVKM. This CDR3 spans 18 amino acids. Here the CDR3 reads CASSSDRGREFYNSPLHF. CDR3 DNA sequence: TGTGCCAGCAGTTCCGACAGGGGGCGTGAATTCTATAATTCACCCCTCCACTTT. The variable domain in full, with the rest retrieved from reference TRBV28 and TRBJ1-6, is DVKVTQSSRYLVKRTGEKVFLECVQDMDHENMFWYRQDPGLGLRLIYFSYDVKMKEKGDIPEGYSVSREKKERFSLILESASTNQTSMYLCASSSDRGREFYNSPLHFGNGTRLTVT.

This clone was seen only once. The chain joins TRBV7-9 to TRBJ2-1, with 8 bases aligning to TRBD2. V lost 4 bases and J lost 4; bases outside the gene matches: 6. The CDR3 is made up of 15 amino acids. The germline gives CDR1 SEHNR, CDR2 FQNEAQ (reference sequence). CDR3 in amino acids: CASSSQRGRYNEQFF. The CDR3 nucleotides are TGTGCCAGCAGCTCCCAGCGGGGGCGGTACAATGAGCAGTTCTTC.

The chain links TRBV29-1 to TRBJ1-1; 9 nucleotides line up with TRBD1. Germline lookup yields CDR1 SQVTM and CDR2 ANQGSEA. J gave up 6 bases and V 5 bases, and 10 bases lay outside the gene matches. This CDR3 has 14 amino acids. The DNA for the CDR3 is TGCAGCGTTTGCCGGGACAGGGATGGCGCTGAAGCTTTCTTT. Protein: CSVCRDRDGAEAFF.

The sample holds a few counts of this clone. The rearrangement joins TRBV6-5 to TRBJ2-3, with 7 bases identical to TRBD2. Trimming took 8 bases from V and 2 from J; bases not matched to a gene: 10. The germline V gene encodes CDR1 MNHEY and CDR2 SVGAGI. The CDR3 contains 15 residues. The CDR3 loop is CASGASGTYTDTQYF. In DNA form, the CDR3 reads TGTGCCAGCGGGGCTAGCGGAACGTACACAGATACGCAGTATTTT.

V usage is TRBV30 and J usage is TRBJ1-5; TRBD1 aligns across 8 bases. The CDR3 length is 15 residues. CDR1 and CDR2 from the germline V gene are GTSNPN and SVGIG (reference sequence). The trim removed 0 bases at V and 6 bases at J, leaving 7 bases unmatched. CDR3 nucleotide sequence: TGTGCCTGGAGTGTACTTGGACAGGGTGGTCAGCCCCAGCATTTT. This gives the protein CAWSVLGQGGQPQHF.

The V and J genes are TRBV11-3 and TRBJ2-3; TRBD2 aligns across 8 bases. This CDR3 is built from 14 residues. Trimming took 1 base from V and 4 from J; bases not matched to a gene: 1. Germline-derived CDR1 and CDR2 are SGHNT and YENEEA. The CDR3 reads CASSLGLAPDTQYF. CDR3 DNA sequence: TGTGCCAGCAGCTTAGGACTAGCGCCAGATACGCAGTATTTT.

The chain is built from TRBV6-5 and TRBJ2-7, with 8 bases identical to TRBD1. The junction had 8 bases not matched to a gene; V was cut back by 11 bases and J by 2 bases. Germline V gene sequence: CDR1 MNHEY, CDR2 SVGAGI. The CDR3 consists of 13 residues. CDR3 nucleotide sequence: TGTGCCTCCCTGACAGGGGCTACCTACGAGCAGTACTTC. It translates to CASLTGATYEQYF.

The chain uses TRBV3-1 (or the pseudogene TRBV3-2) and TRBJ2-1; D unresolved. Germline CDR1 and CDR2: LGHDT and YNNKEL (reference sequence). The CDR3 extends over 15 amino acids. Trimming cost V 4 bases and J 0 bases, with 10 bases left between them. CDR3 nucleotides: TGTGCCAGCAGCCCCGAGCGTAGCTCCTACAATGAGCAGTTCTTC. Its protein is CASSPERSSYNEQFF.

The CDR3 here is CAWSTSGEETQYF. DNA for the CDR3: TGTGCCTGGAGTACTAGCGGGGAAGAGACCCAGTACTTC. This chain links TRBV30 with TRBJ2-5; the match to TRBD2 covers 10 bases. The germline CDR1 and CDR2 sequences are GTSNPN and SVGIG (reference sequence). Trimming cost V 2 bases and J 3 bases; bases outside gene matches: 0. CDR3 length: 13 residues. Supplemented by reference TRBV30 and TRBJ2-5, the full variable domain reads SQTIHQWPATLVQPVGSPLSLECTVEGTSNPNLYWYRQAAGRGLQLLFYSVGIGQISSEVPQNLSASRPQDRQFILSSKKLLLSDSGFYLCAWSTSGEETQYFGPGTRLLVL.

The chain recombines TRBV7-3 with TRBJ2-3, with D perhaps matching TRBD2 (5 bases). Trimming removed 1 base from V and 1 base from J, with 6 bases in between. The CDR3 consists of 14 residues. Germline V gene lookup returns CDR1 SGHTA and CDR2 FQGTGA. The CDR3 is CASSLIGGTDTQYF. CDR3 bases: TGTGCCAGCAGCTTAATCGGGGGCACAGATACGCAGTATTTT.

The V gene is TRBV9, the J gene TRBJ2-1; TRBD2 aligns across 12 bases. Germline CDR1 reads SGDLS; CDR2 reads YYNGEE. V lost 3 bases, J lost 10 bases, and 11 bases stayed unmatched. This CDR3 spans 16 amino acids. CDR3 protein: CASSAGGLAGFGEQFF. The DNA for the CDR3 is TGTGCCAGCAGCGCAGGAGGACTAGCGGGATTCGGGGAGCAGTTCTTC.

The CDR3 here is CASHLLTGTRRDEQFF. The CDR3 bases are TGTGCCAGCCACCTCCTGACAGGGACGAGAAGGGATGAGCAGTTCTTC. J is TRBJ2-1 and V is TRBV21-1; TRBD1 reflects the table's D call only, with no check against the DNA. TRBV21-1 is recorded as a pseudogene. The CDR3 has 16 amino acids.

The chain links TRBV7-9 to TRBJ1-4, with unresolved D. Deletions cut 3 bases from V and 4 bases from J, with 18 bases between. The CDR3 spans 17 residues. The germline V gene has CDR1 SEHNR and CDR2 FQNEAQ (reference sequence). The CDR3 bases are TGTGCCAGCAGCTTTTTTCCCAGGAAAGTTGGTAATGAAAAACTGTTTTTT. It encodes CASSFFPRKVGNEKLFF.

V gene TRBV21-1 combines with J gene TRBJ2-5; the D call TRBD2 from the table was never checked on the DNA. TRBV21-1 is a pseudogene locus. The CDR3 contains 22 residues. The CDR3: CASSKTGTGLAGGTPLLETQYF. The CDR3 DNA sequence: TGTGCCAGCAGCAAAACGGGGACGGGACTAGCGGGAGGGACCCCCTTATTAGAGACCCAGTACTTC.

V usage is TRBV10-3 and J usage is TRBJ1-1; no clear D gene. The germline V gene has CDR1 ENHRY and CDR2 SYGVKD. The CDR3 runs to 13 residues. Trimming took 9 bases from V and 4 from J, leaving 15 bases between them. CDR3 loop: CAIMAGSGTEAFF. The CDR3 bases are TGTGCCATTATGGCCGGGTCGGGCACTGAAGCTTTCTTT.

The rearrangement joins TRBV1 to TRBJ2-5; the table names TRBD2, a call not compared with the DNA. TRBV1 is flagged as a pseudogene. The CDR3 is 18 amino acids. As DNA, the CDR3 is TGCACCAGCAGCCAAGATTATCCTAGCGGGACATTCCAAGAGACCCAGTACTTC. This translates into CTSSQDYPSGTFQETQYF.

Only one count was recorded for this clone. The chain recombines TRBV19 with TRBJ1-6; D gene unclear. The V gene's germline CDR1 is LNHDA and CDR2 SQIVND (reference sequence). The germline V and J ends were trimmed by 5 bases and 0 bases, with 11 bases remaining between them. The length of the CDR3 is 16 residues. CDR3 amino acids: CASSLGGSSYNSPLHF. In nucleotides, the CDR3 is TGTGCCAGTAGTCTCGGTGGGAGCTCCTATAATTCACCCCTCCACTTT.

The chain uses TRBV6-6 and TRBJ2-5; D is possibly TRBD2 (5 bases). V was cut by 4 bases and J by 4 bases, with 16 bases left in between. The CDR3 covers 15 residues. Per germline, CDR1 MNHNY and CDR2 SVGAGI (reference sequence). The CDR3 nucleotides read TGTGCCAGCAGTTTCGACGGGAAGTCGGGAGAGACCCAGTACTTC. Its translation: CASSFDGKSGETQYF.